This record covers a single T cell receptor beta chain. The antigen is not known. V dropped 4 bases and J dropped 5 bases, with 11 bases sitting between them. The CDR3 is made up of 13 amino acids. Per germline, CDR1 LGHNA and CDR2 YNFKEQ. The repertoire was sequenced with immunoSEQ multiplex PCR; TCRdb's copy has only in-frame clones and lacks some. The table lists about 130,000 clones, roughly 95% of them singletons. The sample is drawn from a study of cytomegalovirus exposure and HLA in healthy donors. General study results and limits: The dataset shows that most TCR sequences were rare, while some public TCRs occurred in many donors. The classifier reportedly diagnosed cytomegalovirus status with high sensitivity and specificity.

The sample comprised PBMCs. The receptor was isolated from a man between 18 and 29 years old in good health and CMV-seronegative. This chain uses TRBV4-2 with TRBJ2-5; a weak D match, TRBD2 (6 bases). The CDR3 reads CASSPAGGETQYF. CDR3 in DNA: TGTGCCAGCAGCCCAGCGGGCGGGGAGACCCAGTACTTC.